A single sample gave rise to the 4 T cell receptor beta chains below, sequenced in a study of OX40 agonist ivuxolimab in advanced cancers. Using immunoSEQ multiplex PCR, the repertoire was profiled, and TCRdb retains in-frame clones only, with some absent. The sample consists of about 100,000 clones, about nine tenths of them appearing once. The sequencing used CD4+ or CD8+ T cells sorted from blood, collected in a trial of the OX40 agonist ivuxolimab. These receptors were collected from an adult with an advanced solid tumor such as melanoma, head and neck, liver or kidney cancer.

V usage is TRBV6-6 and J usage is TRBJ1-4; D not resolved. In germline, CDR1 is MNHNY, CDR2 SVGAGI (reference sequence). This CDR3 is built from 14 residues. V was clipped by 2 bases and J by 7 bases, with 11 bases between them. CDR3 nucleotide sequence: TGTGCCAGCAGTTACATAGGGTTTACTGAAAAACTGTTTTTT. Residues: CASSYIGFTEKLFF.

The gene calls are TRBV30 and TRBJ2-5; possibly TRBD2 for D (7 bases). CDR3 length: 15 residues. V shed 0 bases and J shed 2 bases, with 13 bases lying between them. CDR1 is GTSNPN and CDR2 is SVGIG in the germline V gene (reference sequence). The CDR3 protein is CAWSVGAGQQETQYF. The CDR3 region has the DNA TGTGCCTGGAGTGTAGGAGCGGGACAACAAGAGACCCAGTACTTC.

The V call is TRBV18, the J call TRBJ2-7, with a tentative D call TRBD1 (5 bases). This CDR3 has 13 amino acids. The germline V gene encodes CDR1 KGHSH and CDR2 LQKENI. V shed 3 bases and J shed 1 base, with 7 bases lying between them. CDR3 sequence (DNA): TGTGCCAGCTCACCCGACAGTTCCTACGAGCAGTACTTC. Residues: CASSPDSSYEQYF.

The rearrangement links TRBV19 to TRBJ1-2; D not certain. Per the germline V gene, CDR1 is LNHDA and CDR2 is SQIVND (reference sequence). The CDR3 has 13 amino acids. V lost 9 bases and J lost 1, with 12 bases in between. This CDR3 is CASWERNNYGYTF. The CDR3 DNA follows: TGTGCCAGCTGGGAGAGAAATAACTATGGCTACACCTTC.